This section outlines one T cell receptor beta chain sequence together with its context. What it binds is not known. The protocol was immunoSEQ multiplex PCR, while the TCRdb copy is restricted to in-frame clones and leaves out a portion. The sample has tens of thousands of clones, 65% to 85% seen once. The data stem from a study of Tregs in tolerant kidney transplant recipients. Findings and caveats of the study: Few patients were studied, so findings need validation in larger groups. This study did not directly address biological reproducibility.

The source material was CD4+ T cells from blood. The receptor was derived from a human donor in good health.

The CDR3 sequence is CASSGQGLAEATSTDTQYF. CDR3 nucleotides: TGTGCCAGCAGCGGACAGGGTTTGGCGGAGGCTACTAGCACAGATACGCAGTATTTT. V usage is TRBV27 and J usage is TRBJ2-3; TRBD1 agrees at 8 bases. CDR3 size: 19 residues. Germline loops: CDR1 MNHEY, CDR2 SMNVEV (reference sequence). V gave up 6 bases and J gave up 0 bases; unmatched junction bases: 17.